The 8 T cell receptor beta chains presented below share a single source sample, sequenced in a study of post-analysis software for immune sequencing data. General observations from the study: Four or five TRBV segments, TRBV5-6, TRBV5-1 and TRBV20-1 among them, were found more frequent in patients than controls.

Their antigens remain unidentified. Unique molecular identifiers had been added to the TCR beta cDNA libraries. Each CDR3 protein gets one entry after TCRdb re-called the PCR reads with MiXCR. The repertoire holds 750,000 to 900,000 distinct CDR3 sequences, with about 45% as singletons. Sequencing was carried out using blood. The receptor set was obtained from a girl aged 10 to 17 with multiple sclerosis.

The V call is TRBV12-3 or TRBV12-4, the J call TRBJ2-7; D is possibly TRBD2 (6 bases). The CDR3 length is 14 residues. Trimming removed 5 bases from V and 0 bases from J, with 11 bases in between. CDR3: CASSIGGSSYEQYF. The CDR3 DNA is TGTGCCAGCAGTATCGGGGGTTCCTCCTACGAGCAGTACTTC.

The chain joins TRBV24-1 to TRBJ1-1; no firm D call. The CDR3 sequence is 12 residues long. Germline loops: CDR1 KGHDR, CDR2 SFDVKD. V was trimmed by 4 bases and J by 10 bases, leaving 12 bases between them. The CDR3 DNA reads TGTGCCACCAGTGAGTTGCCGGGGAGAGCTTTCTTT. It specifies CATSELPGRAFF.

This clonotype was observed a few times. The chain joins TRBV29-1 to TRBJ2-1, with D unclear. The CDR3 is made up of 12 amino acids. Germline CDR1 SQVTM, CDR2 ANQGSEA. V lost 4 bases and J 8 bases, leaving 12 bases between the germline ends. For the CDR3, the DNA is TGCAGCGTTGGTCCCCCGTTCCATGAGCAGTTCTTC. It translates to CSVGPPFHEQFF.

This clonotype was counted only a few times. V gene TRBV6-2 or TRBV6-3 combines with J gene TRBJ2-7; TRBD1 matches at 8 bases. The CDR3 is 13 amino acids. Germline V lookup: CDR1 MNHEY, CDR2 SVGEGT. The V gene end was trimmed by 6 bases and the J gene end by 2 bases; junction bases not matched to a gene: 3. The CDR3 reads CASRKQGAYEQYF. CDR3 nucleotide sequence: TGTGCCAGCAGAAAACAGGGGGCCTACGAGCAGTACTTC.

The table lists this clonotype with a few counts. The rearrangement joins TRBV7-3 to TRBJ1-2; D is unresolved. Germline V CDR1 and CDR2: SGHTA, FQGTGA. CDR3 length equals 13 residues. V was pared by 2 bases and J by 13 bases, with 17 bases between. The chain's CDR3 is CASSLASGSLPTF. The CDR3 bases are TGTGCCAGCAGCTTAGCAAGCGGATCATTGCCCACCTTC.

The CDR3 coding sequence is TGTGCCAGCAGCTCTAGTGCCGCTAGCACAGATACGCAGTATTTT. This sequence encodes CASSSSAASTDTQYF. J is TRBJ2-3 and V is TRBV7-2; D ambiguous. CDR1 is SGHTA, CDR2 FQGNSA, per germline. V gave up 4 bases and J gave up 0 bases, with 11 bases separating them. This CDR3 contains 15 residues. The variable domain in full, with the rest retrieved from reference TRBV7-2 and TRBJ2-3, is GAGVSQSPSNKVTEKGKDVELRCDPISGHTALYWYRQSLGQGLEFLIYFQGNSAPDKSGLPSDRFSAERTGGSVSTLTIQRTQQEDSAVYLCASSSSAASTDTQYFGPGTRLTVL.

This clonotype has just one count. The chain employs TRBV28 and TRBJ2-1, with 10 bases that match TRBD2. With V trimmed by 2 bases and J by 7 bases, 5 bases remained unmatched. CDR3 length: 15 amino acids. CDR1 is MDHEN and CDR2 is SYDVKM in the germline V gene. In DNA form, the CDR3 reads TGTGCCAGCAGTTTACCGGCTAGCGGGAGTAATGAGCAGTTCTTC. Translated, it gives CASSLPASGSNEQFF.

This clonotype was found once. The chain links TRBV29-1 to TRBJ2-3; TRBD2 might be the D (5 bases). This CDR3 contains 14 residues. Germline CDR1 SQVTM, CDR2 ANQGSEA. CDR3 nucleotide sequence: TGCGCTTATTCCGGGGTCACTAGCACAGATACGCAGTATTTT. Its translation is CAYSGVTSTDTQYF.